This T cell receptor (beta chain) was identified in a study of CD8 T cells in ankylosing spondylitis. Study conclusions and caveats: What seemed typical of ankylosing spondylitis blood was a TCR beta motif built from about eight highly homologous variants. Some motif variants were previously reported in reactive arthritis synovial fluid and blood.

MiXCR was run by TCRdb on the 5' RACE reads, yielding one entry per CDR3 protein. The profile shows about 360,000 distinct CDR3 sequences, roughly 14% of them singletons. The CDR3 has 15 amino acids. V gave up 2 bases and J gave up 5 bases, with 12 bases separating them. Points on this clonotype: Its antigen is unknown.

Input material: blood, either unsorted or a sorted T cell fraction (not recorded which). The J gene is TRBJ2-2, the V gene TRBV12-3 or TRBV12-4; tentative D call: TRBD1 (5 bases). The receptor was isolated from a male donor with ankylosing spondylitis or in good health (not recorded which). The chain's CDR3 is CASSLRGKETGELFF. The CDR3 DNA reads TGTGCCAGCAGTTTAAGGGGCAAAGAAACCGGGGAGCTGTTTTTT.